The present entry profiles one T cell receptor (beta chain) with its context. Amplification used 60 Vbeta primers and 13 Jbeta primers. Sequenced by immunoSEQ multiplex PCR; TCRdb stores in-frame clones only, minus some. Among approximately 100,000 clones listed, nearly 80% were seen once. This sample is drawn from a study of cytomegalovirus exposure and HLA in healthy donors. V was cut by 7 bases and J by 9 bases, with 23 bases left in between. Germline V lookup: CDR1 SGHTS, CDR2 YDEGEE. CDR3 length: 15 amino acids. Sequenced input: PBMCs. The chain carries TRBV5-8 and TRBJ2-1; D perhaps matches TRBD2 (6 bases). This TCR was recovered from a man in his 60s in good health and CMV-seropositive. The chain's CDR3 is CASGWAGPRIREQFF. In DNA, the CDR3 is TGTGCCAGCGGTTGGGCGGGGCCACGAATTCGTGAGCAGTTCTTC.